What follows are 28 T cell receptor beta chains derived from one specimen sequenced in a study of radiotherapy plus CTLA-4 blockade in lung cancer. Data came from immunoSEQ multiplex PCR; TCRdb stores just in-frame clones and leaves some out. In the table there are about 14,000 clones, less than 75% of which are singletons. The sequences come from peripheral blood, collected from a patient treated with radiotherapy plus ipilimumab. The receptors stem from a human donor with non-small cell lung cancer whose response to radiotherapy plus ipilimumab could not be evaluated.

Here the CDR3 reads CASSLPGQGSTDTQYF. DNA of the CDR3: TGTGCCAGTAGTCTCCCGGGACAGGGGAGCACAGATACGCAGTATTTT. This chain connects TRBV19 to TRBJ2-3; 10 bases map to TRBD1. The CDR3 runs to 16 residues. The V segment lost 5 bases and the J segment 0 bases; nucleotides outside the gene matches: 5. Germline V gene sequence: CDR1 LNHDA, CDR2 SQIVND (reference sequence). The whole variable domain, remainder taken from reference TRBV19 and TRBJ2-3, is DGGITQSPKYLFRKEGQNVTLSCEQNLNHDAMYWYRQDPGQGLRLIYYSQIVNDFQKGDIAEGYSVSREKKESFPLTVTSAQKNPTAFYLCASSLPGQGSTDTQYFGPGTRLTVL.

V usage is TRBV2 and J usage is TRBJ2-7; the D gene is possibly TRBD1 (6 bases). Trimming stripped 5 bases from V and 3 bases from J, with 8 bases between. This CDR3 region has 12 residues. Per the germline V gene, CDR1 is SNHLY and CDR2 is FYNNEI. CDR3 loop: CASSRGGYEQYV. For the CDR3, the DNA is TGTGCCAGCAGTCGAGGGGGCTACGAGCAGTACGTC.

Notes on this clone: One junction end does not reproduce the germline sequence, and a read error may be involved. The J gene is TRBJ2-5, the V gene TRBV5-4; a weak D match, TRBD2 (6 bases). This CDR3 region has 14 residues. Germline CDR1 SGHNT, CDR2 YYREEE (reference sequence). CDR3 sequence reads: CASRLGGSQETQYF. The DNA of the CDR3 is TGTGCCAGCAGATTGGGAGGTTCCCAAGAGACCCAGTACTTC.

The chain links TRBV7-3 to TRBJ1-6, with D possibly being TRBD1 (5 bases). The germline V gene has CDR1 SGHTA and CDR2 FQGTGA. The CDR3 totals 14 residues. The ends were cut back, 0 bases at V and 8 bases at J, with 8 bases in the middle. Here the CDR3 DNA reads TGTGCCAGCAGCTTAACAGGGGTAGATTCACCCCTCCACTTT. As protein: CASSLTGVDSPLHF.

This chain connects TRBV14 to TRBJ1-1, with unresolved D. Looked up from germline, CDR1 is SGHDN and CDR2 is FVKESK. This CDR3 has 13 amino acids. Between the trimmed V and J ends, which lost 2 bases and 0 bases, there was a span of 4 bases. CDR3 in amino acids: CASSQSLNTEAFF. The CDR3 DNA reads TGTGCCAGCAGCCAAAGCTTGAACACTGAAGCTTTCTTT.

This rearrangement joins TRBV19 to TRBJ2-2; possibly TRBD1 for D (5 bases). The V gene's germline CDR1 is LNHDA and CDR2 SQIVND (reference sequence). V dropped 7 bases and J dropped 5 bases, with 17 bases sitting between them. The CDR3 has 15 residues. This chain's CDR3 is CASMLGAGRTGELFF. CDR3 DNA: TGTGCCAGTATGTTAGGGGCAGGGCGGACCGGGGAGCTGTTTTTT.

There are a few counts of this clone. The V and J genes are TRBV7-3 and TRBJ1-1; 8 nucleotides match TRBD1. CDR1 is SGHTA and CDR2 is FQGTGA in the germline V gene. The CDR3 sequence is 14 residues long. V lost 5 bases, J lost 5 bases, and 7 bases stayed unmatched. CDR3 in DNA: TGTGCCAGCAGCCCTCAGGGGGCGGGGACTGAAGCTTTCTTT. The encoded protein is CASSPQGAGTEAFF.

The chain links TRBV5-5 to TRBJ2-7; 7 positions match TRBD1. CDR1 and CDR2 (germline): SGHKS, YYEKEE (reference sequence). V gave up 4 bases and J gave up 7 bases; unmatched junction bases: 14. The length of the CDR3 is 15 residues. CDR3 DNA sequence: TGTGCCAGCAGCCGCTCCGAGCACACAGGGGAAGAGCAGTACTTC. Amino acid sequence: CASSRSEHTGEEQYF.

This clone has just a few counts. The chain couples TRBV14 to TRBJ1-1; 10 bases are shared with TRBD1. The CDR3 has 14 amino acids. Germline V lookup: CDR1 SGHDN, CDR2 FVKESK. After removal of 6 bases from V and 3 bases from J, the junction contained 4 bases not matched to a gene. CDR3 sequence: CASRLGTGDTEAFF. The CDR3 region has the DNA TGTGCCAGCAGACTCGGGACAGGGGACACTGAAGCTTTCTTT.

This rearrangement joins TRBV11-2 to TRBJ2-1; 8 nucleotides line up with TRBD2. The CDR3 totals 15 residues. V trimming: 5 bases; J trimming: 2 bases; junction bases outside the gene matches: 5. CDR1 and CDR2 from the germline V gene are SGHAT and FQNNGV. In DNA, the CDR3 is TGTGCCAGCAGCCCCGCGCGGGGGGCCTACAATGAGCAGTTCTTC. It codes for CASSPARGAYNEQFF. Supplemented by reference TRBV11-2 and TRBJ2-1, the full variable domain reads EAGVAQSPRYKIIEKRQSVAFWCNPISGHATLYWYQQILGQGPKLLIQFQNNGVVDDSQLPKDRFSAERLKGVDSTLKIQPAKLEDSAVYLCASSPARGAYNEQFFGPGTRLTVL.

The table lists this clone with a few counts. This chain connects TRBV5-1 to TRBJ1-3; D unclear. V lost 0 bases to trimming and J lost 2 bases, with 9 bases between them. This CDR3 has 15 residues. The germline CDR1 and CDR2 sequences are SGHRS and YFSETQ. CDR3: CASSLAVETGNTIYF. CDR3 in DNA: TGCGCCAGCAGCTTGGCCGTCGAGACTGGAAACACCATATATTTT.

The J gene is TRBJ2-1, the V gene TRBV9, with TRBD1 identical over 10 bases. V shed 4 bases, J shed 3 bases, and the junction held 13 bases outside the gene matches. The germline CDR1 and CDR2 sequences are SGDLS and YYNGEE. CDR3 length: 18 amino acids. The CDR3 region is CASSSRDRGMLYYNEQFF. CDR3 in DNA: TGTGCCAGCAGCTCCAGGGACAGGGGAATGCTTTACTACAATGAGCAGTTCTTC.

This clone has a single count. The genes are TRBV29-1 and TRBJ2-1, with TRBD1 matching 10 bases. Germline V gene sequence: CDR1 SQVTM, CDR2 ANQGSEA. V shed 2 bases, J shed 7 bases, and the junction held 5 bases outside the gene matches. The CDR3 loop spans 14 amino acids. The CDR3 loop reads CSVESRQGANEQFF. The CDR3 bases are TGCAGCGTTGAATCGAGACAGGGGGCAAATGAGCAGTTCTTC.

This clone was picked up a small number of times. The chain combines TRBV7-9 with TRBJ2-2; TRBD2 agrees at 8 bases. Germline lookup yields CDR1 SEHNR and CDR2 FQNEAQ (reference sequence). This CDR3 is built from 17 residues. V lost 2 bases, J lost 7 bases, and 12 bases stayed unmatched. The CDR3 loop is CASSLRGSGGSVGELFF. The CDR3 bases are TGTGCCAGCAGCTTAAGGGGAAGCGGGGGATCGGTCGGGGAGCTGTTTTTT.

This chain connects TRBV27 to TRBJ2-2; no definite D call. The CDR3 spans 13 residues. The germline gives CDR1 MNHEY, CDR2 SMNVEV (reference sequence). V lost 3 bases, J lost 7 bases, and 9 bases lay in between. The CDR3 bases are TGTGCCAGCAGTTTGAAACTCAACGGGGAGCTGTTTTTT. Translating gives CASSLKLNGELFF.

V usage is TRBV5-1 and J usage is TRBJ1-6; TRBD1 agrees at 10 bases. Germline V gene data show CDR1 as SGHRS and CDR2 as YFSETQ. The CDR3 is 15 residues long. V lost 5 bases, J lost 10 bases, and 9 bases stayed unmatched. The CDR3 nucleotides are TGCGCCAGCAGACTTTCGACAGGGGGCGAGTCACCCCTCCACTTT. Protein sequence: CASRLSTGGESPLHF. The full variable domain, in which reference TRBV5-1 and TRBJ1-6 provide the parts outside the CDR3, is KAGVTQTPRYLIKTRGQQVTLSCSPISGHRSVSWYQQTPGQGLQFLFEYFSETQRNKGNFPGRFSGRQFSNSRSEMNVSTLELGDSALYLCASRLSTGGESPLHFGNGTRLTVT.

V usage is TRBV5-1 and J usage is TRBJ1-2, with 8 bases identical to TRBD1. Unmatched junction bases numbered 9, after V lost 4 bases and J lost 4 bases. Germline V CDR1 and CDR2: SGHRS, YFSETQ. This CDR3 has 15 residues. CDR3 bases: TGCGCCAGCAGCCCCGGACAGGGAGGACTCTATGGCTACACCTTC. Amino acids: CASSPGQGGLYGYTF.

The chain couples TRBV7-2 to TRBJ1-5, with D perhaps TRBD1 (6 bases). Germline values: CDR1 SGHTA, CDR2 FQGNSA. CDR3 length equals 15 residues. Trimming shortened V by 4 bases and J by 6 bases, and 16 bases separated the two germline ends. CDR3 loop: CASSSEGGWGQPQHF. The CDR3 DNA follows: TGTGCCAGCAGCTCCGAGGGGGGGTGGGGTCAGCCCCAGCATTTT.

V gene TRBV28 combines with J gene TRBJ1-1; TRBD1 matches 9 bases. The trim removed 6 bases at V and 4 bases at J, leaving 9 bases unmatched. This CDR3 contains 15 residues. The germline V gene encodes CDR1 MDHEN and CDR2 SYDVKM. The CDR3 DNA reads TGTGCCAGCAGGGAACAGGGGGCGGGGGGCACTGAAGCTTTCTTT. Protein product: CASREQGAGGTEAFF.

This clone was observed a handful of times. The chain recombines TRBV5-1 with TRBJ2-2; no clear D gene. V lost 4 bases to trimming and J lost 0 bases, with 7 bases between them. CDR3 size: 14 residues. Germline values: CDR1 SGHRS, CDR2 YFSETQ. CDR3 amino acids: CASSVSTNTGELFF. The CDR3 DNA follows: TGCGCCAGCAGCGTGTCTACGAACACCGGGGAGCTGTTTTTT.

Regarding this clone: Other DNA sequences in the same sample also yield this CDR3. The J gene is TRBJ1-1, the V gene TRBV6-5; TRBD1 aligns across 7 bases. CDR3 length: 14 residues. CDR1 MNHEY and CDR2 SVGAGI come from the germline V gene. V trimming: 6 bases; J trimming: 5 bases; junction bases outside the gene matches: 9. The DNA of the CDR3 is TGTGCCAGCAGCTCGACAGGGATGGGAACTGAAGCTTTCTTT. Translation gives CASSSTGMGTEAFF.

The chain carries TRBV5-1 and TRBJ1-1; D remains ambiguous. This CDR3 has 16 amino acids. Per germline, CDR1 SGHRS and CDR2 YFSETQ. V lost 3 bases and J lost 3, with 18 bases in between. Here the CDR3 DNA reads TGCGCCAGCAGCTCCGACCCATGGACGGGAGACACTGAAGCTTTCTTT. Encoded protein: CASSSDPWTGDTEAFF.

V is TRBV11-2 and J is TRBJ1-5; 7 bases line up with TRBD1. The CDR3 covers 15 residues. With 4 bases clipped from V and 10 bases from J, the junction kept 13 bases outside the gene matches. Germline CDR1 SGHAT, CDR2 FQNNGV. CDR3 sequence (DNA): TGTGCCAGCAGCTCCACAGGGGATGGGACCCTTCCCCAGCATTTT. Translating gives CASSSTGDGTLPQHF.

The V gene is TRBV4-3, the J gene TRBJ1-1; no clear D gene. This CDR3 spans 14 amino acids. CDR1 and CDR2 (germline): LGHNA, YSLEER. The germline V and J ends were trimmed by 4 bases and 6 bases, with 15 bases remaining between them. Here the CDR3 DNA reads TGCGCCAGCAGCCCAAGGAGGACGAGGGCTGAAGCTTTCTTT. Protein: CASSPRRTRAEAFF.

This sequence joins TRBV9 and TRBJ2-1; tentatively, D is TRBD2 (6 bases). Between the trimmed V and J ends, which lost 2 bases and 3 bases, there was a span of 9 bases. Per germline, CDR1 SGDLS and CDR2 YYNGEE. There are 14 residues in the CDR3. This chain's CDR3 is CASSVGGIYNEQFF. The CDR3 region has the DNA TGTGCCAGCAGCGTTGGGGGGATCTACAATGAGCAGTTCTTC. Full variable domain (remainder filled in from reference TRBV9 and TRBJ2-1): DSGVTQTPKHLITATGQRVTLRCSPRSGDLSVYWYQQSLDQGLQFLIQYYNGEERAKGNILERFSAQQFPDLHSELNLSSLELGDSALYFCASSVGGIYNEQFFGPGTRLTVL.

This chain uses TRBV30 with TRBJ1-1; TRBD1 might be the D (5 bases). V dropped 2 bases and J dropped 4 bases, with 8 bases sitting between them. The CDR3 runs 12 residues. Germline V gene data show CDR1 as GTSNPN and CDR2 as SVGIG (reference sequence). CDR3 in DNA: TGTGCCTGGAGTTTACAGGTCACTGAAGCTTTCTTT. It translates to CAWSLQVTEAFF.

Only one count was recorded for this clone. This rearrangement joins TRBV19 to TRBJ1-2; a possible D gene is TRBD1 (5 bases). The germline CDR1 and CDR2 sequences are LNHDA and SQIVND (reference sequence). Trimming removed 1 base from V and 1 base from J, with 13 bases in between. This CDR3 is 16 amino acids long. CDR3 protein: CASSIGAGLNNYGYTF. The CDR3 nucleotides are TGTGCCAGTAGTATAGGGGCGGGACTCAATAACTATGGCTACACCTTC.

The chain uses TRBV6-1 and TRBJ2-1; the D gene is possibly TRBD2 (6 bases). V lost 7 bases to trimming and J lost 3 bases, with 16 bases between them. There are 15 residues in the CDR3. Germline V gene lookup returns CDR1 MNHNS and CDR2 SASEGT. The CDR3 bases are TGTGCCAGCACAGAATGGAGGGGTTACTACAATGAGCAGTTCTTC. Translated, it gives CASTEWRGYYNEQFF.